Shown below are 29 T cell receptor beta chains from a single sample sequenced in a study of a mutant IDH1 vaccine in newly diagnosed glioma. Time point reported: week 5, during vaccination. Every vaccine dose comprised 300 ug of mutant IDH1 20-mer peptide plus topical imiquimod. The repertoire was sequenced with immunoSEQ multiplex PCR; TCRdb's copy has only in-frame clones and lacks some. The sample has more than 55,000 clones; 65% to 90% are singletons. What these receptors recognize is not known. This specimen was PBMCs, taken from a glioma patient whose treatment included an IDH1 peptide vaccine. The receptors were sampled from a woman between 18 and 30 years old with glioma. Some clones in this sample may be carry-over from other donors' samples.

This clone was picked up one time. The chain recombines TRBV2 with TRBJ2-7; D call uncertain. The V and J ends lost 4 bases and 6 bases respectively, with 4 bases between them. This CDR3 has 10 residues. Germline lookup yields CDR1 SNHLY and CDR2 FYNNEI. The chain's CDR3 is CASSGREQYF. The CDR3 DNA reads TGTGCCAGCAGTGGACGCGAGCAGTACTTC.

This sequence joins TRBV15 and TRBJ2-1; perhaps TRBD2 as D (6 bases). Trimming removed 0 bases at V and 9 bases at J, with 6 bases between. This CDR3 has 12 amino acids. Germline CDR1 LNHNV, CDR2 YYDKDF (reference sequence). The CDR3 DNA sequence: TGTGCCACCAGCAGAGAGGGAGGTGAGCAGTTCTTC. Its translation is CATSREGGEQFF.

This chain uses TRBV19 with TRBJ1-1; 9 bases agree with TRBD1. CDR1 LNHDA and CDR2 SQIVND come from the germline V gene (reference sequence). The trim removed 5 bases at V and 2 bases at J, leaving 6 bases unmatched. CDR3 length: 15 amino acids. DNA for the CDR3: TGTGCCAGTAGTCTGGGACAGGGAGGTAACACTGAAGCTTTCTTT. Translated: CASSLGQGGNTEAFF.

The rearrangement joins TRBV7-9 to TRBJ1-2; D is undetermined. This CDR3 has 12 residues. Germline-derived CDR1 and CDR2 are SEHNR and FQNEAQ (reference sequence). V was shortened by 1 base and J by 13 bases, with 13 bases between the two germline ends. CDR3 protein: CASSLGLFGLTF. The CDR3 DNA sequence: TGTGCCAGCAGCTTAGGACTTTTTGGACTCACCTTC.

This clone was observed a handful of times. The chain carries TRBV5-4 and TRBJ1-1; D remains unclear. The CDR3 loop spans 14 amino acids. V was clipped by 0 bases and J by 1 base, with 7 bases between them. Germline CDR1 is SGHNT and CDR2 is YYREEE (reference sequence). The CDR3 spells CASSLVTRNTEAFF. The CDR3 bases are TGTGCCAGCAGCTTGGTGACCCGGAACACTGAAGCTTTCTTT.

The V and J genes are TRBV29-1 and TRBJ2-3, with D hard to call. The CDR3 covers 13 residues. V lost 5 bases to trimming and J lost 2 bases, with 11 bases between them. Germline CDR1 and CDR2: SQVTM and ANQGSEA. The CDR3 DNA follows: TGCAGCGTTAAGAGGCCGGTCACAGATACGCAGTATTTT. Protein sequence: CSVKRPVTDTQYF.

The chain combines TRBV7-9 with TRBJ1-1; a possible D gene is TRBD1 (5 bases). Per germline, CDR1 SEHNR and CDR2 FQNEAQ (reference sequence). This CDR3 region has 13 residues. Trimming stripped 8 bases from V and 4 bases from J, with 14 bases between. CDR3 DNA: TGTGCCAGCGGTAAAGCAGGGAGCACTGAAGCTTTCTTT. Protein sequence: CASGKAGSTEAFF.

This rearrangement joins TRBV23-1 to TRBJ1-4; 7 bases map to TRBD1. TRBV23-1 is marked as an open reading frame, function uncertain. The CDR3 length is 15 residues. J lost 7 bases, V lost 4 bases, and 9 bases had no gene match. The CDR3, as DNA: TGCGCCAGCAGTCTCAACAGGGGCCCGACTGAAAAACTGTTTTTT. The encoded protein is CASSLNRGPTEKLFF.

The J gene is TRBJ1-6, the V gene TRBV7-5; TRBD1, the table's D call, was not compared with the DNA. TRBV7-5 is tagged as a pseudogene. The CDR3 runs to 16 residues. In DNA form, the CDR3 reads TGTGCCAGAACCCTGGACAGGTATTATTCCAATTCACCCCTCCACTTT. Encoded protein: CARTLDRYYSNSPLHF.

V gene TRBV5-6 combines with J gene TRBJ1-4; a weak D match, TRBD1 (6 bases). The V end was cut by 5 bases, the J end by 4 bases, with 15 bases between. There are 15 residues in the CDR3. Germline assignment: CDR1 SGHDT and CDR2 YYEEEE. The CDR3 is CASSYYREGNEKLFF. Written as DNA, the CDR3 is TGTGCCAGCAGTTACTACAGGGAGGGTAATGAAAAACTGTTTTTT.

The CDR3, as DNA: TGTGCTAGTGGTTTGGTAGGGGACACTGAAGCTTTCTTT. It yields the protein CASGLVGDTEAFF. The J gene is TRBJ1-1, the V gene TRBV12-5; a weak D match, TRBD1 (5 bases). This CDR3 spans 13 amino acids. Trimming left V 0 bases short and J 3 bases short, with 5 bases between. Germline loops: CDR1 LGHNT, CDR2 FRNRAP.

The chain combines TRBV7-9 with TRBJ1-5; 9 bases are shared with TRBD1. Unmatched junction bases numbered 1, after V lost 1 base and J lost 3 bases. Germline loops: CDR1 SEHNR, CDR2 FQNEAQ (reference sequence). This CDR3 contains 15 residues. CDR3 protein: CASSLGTGANQPQHF. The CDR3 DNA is TGTGCCAGCAGCTTAGGGACAGGGGCCAATCAGCCCCAGCATTTT.

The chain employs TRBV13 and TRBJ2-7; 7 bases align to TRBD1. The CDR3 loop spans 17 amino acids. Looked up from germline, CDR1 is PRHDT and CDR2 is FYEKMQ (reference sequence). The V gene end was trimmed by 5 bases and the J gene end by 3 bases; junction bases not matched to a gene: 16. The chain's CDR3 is CASSRRVGGTAFYEQYF. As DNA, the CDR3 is TGTGCCAGCAGCCGGAGAGTGGGTGGGACAGCTTTCTACGAGCAGTACTTC.

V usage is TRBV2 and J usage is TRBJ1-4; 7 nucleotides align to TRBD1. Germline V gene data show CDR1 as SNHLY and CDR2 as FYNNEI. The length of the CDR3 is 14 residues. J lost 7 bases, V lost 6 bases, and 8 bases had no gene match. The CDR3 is CASRLQGSSEKLFF. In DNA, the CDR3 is TGTGCCAGCAGACTACAGGGGTCATCTGAAAAACTGTTTTTT.

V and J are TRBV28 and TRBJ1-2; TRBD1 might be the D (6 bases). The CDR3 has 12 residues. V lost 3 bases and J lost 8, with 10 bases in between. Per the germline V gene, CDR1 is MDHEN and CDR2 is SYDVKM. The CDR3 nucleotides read TGTGCCAGCAGTTTCGGGCAGGGGGGCTACACCTTC. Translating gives CASSFGQGGYTF.

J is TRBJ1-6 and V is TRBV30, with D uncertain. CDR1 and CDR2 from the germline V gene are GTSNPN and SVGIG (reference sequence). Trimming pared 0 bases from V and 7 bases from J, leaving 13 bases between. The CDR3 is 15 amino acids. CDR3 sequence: CAWSVNSFGNSPLHF. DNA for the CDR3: TGTGCCTGGAGTGTGAATAGCTTCGGGAATTCACCCCTCCACTTT.

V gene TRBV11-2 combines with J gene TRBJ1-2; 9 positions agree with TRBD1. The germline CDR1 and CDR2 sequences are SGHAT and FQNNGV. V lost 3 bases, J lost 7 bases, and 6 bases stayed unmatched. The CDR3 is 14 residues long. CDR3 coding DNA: TGTGCCAGCAGCTTTTCGGACAGGGGAGGTGGCTACACCTTC. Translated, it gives CASSFSDRGGGYTF.

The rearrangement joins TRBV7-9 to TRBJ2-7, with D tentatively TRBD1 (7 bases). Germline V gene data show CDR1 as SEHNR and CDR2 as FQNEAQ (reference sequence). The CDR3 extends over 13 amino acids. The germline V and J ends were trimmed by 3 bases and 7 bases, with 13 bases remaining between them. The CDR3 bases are TGTGCCAGCAGCTTCCTGACAGGGAGGGAGCAGTACTTC. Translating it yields CASSFLTGREQYF.

The CDR3 DNA follows: TGCGCCAGCAGCCTGAATCCGGGACTAGCGGGAGGATCTGAGCAGTTCTTC. It encodes CASSLNPGLAGGSEQFF. The rearrangement links TRBV5-1 to TRBJ2-1, with 15 bases lining up with TRBD2. J gave up 9 bases and V 4 bases, and 11 bases lay outside the gene matches. This CDR3 region has 17 residues. CDR1 and CDR2 (germline): SGHRS, YFSETQ.

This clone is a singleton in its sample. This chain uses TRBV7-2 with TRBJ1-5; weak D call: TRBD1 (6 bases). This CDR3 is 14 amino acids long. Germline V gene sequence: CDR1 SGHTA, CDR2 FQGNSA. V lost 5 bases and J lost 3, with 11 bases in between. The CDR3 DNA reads TGTGCCAGCAGCATATCAGGGGTCAATCAGCCCCAGCATTTT. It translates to CASSISGVNQPQHF. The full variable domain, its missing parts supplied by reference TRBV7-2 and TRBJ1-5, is GAGVSQSPSNKVTEKGKDVELRCDPISGHTALYWYRQSLGQGLEFLIYFQGNSAPDKSGLPSDRFSAERTGGSVSTLTIQRTQQEDSAVYLCASSISGVNQPQHFGDGTRLSIL.

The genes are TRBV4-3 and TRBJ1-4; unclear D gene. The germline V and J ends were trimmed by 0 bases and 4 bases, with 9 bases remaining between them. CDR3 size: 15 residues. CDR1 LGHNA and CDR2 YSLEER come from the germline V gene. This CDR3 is CASSQDGSNNEKLFF. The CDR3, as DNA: TGCGCCAGCAGCCAAGATGGCAGTAATAATGAAAAACTGTTTTTT.

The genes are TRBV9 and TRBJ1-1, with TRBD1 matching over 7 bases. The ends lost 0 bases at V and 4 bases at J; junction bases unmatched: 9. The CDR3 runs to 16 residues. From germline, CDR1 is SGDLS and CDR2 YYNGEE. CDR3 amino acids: CASSVDPTGLGTEAFF. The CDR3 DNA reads TGTGCCAGCAGCGTAGATCCGACAGGGCTTGGCACTGAAGCTTTCTTT.

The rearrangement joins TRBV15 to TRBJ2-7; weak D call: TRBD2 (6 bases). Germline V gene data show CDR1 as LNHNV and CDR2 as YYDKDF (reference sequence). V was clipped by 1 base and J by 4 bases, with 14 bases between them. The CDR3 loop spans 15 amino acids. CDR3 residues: CATSRGGQGRYEQYF. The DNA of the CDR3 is TGTGCCACCAGCAGAGGAGGGCAAGGGAGGTACGAGCAGTACTTC.

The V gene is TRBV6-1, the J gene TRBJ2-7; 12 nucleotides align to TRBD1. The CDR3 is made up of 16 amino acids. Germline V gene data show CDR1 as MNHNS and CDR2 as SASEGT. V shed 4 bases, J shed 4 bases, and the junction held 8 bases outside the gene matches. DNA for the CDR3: TGTGCCAGCAGTGCACAAGGGGACAGGGGGCGGTACGAGCAGTACTTC. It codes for CASSAQGDRGRYEQYF.

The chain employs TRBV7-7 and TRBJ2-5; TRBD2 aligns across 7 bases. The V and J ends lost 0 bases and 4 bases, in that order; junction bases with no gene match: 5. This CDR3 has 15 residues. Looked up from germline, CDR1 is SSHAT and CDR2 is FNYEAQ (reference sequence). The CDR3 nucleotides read TGTGCCAGCAGCTTAGCGCGCTGGGGGGGAGAGACCCAGTACTTC. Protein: CASSLARWGGETQYF.

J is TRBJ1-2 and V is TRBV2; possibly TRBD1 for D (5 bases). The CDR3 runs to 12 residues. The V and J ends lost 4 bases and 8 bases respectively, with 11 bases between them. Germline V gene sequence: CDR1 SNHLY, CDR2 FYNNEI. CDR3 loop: CASSGQGPGYTF. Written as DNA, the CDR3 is TGTGCCAGCAGTGGTCAGGGCCCGGGCTACACCTTC.

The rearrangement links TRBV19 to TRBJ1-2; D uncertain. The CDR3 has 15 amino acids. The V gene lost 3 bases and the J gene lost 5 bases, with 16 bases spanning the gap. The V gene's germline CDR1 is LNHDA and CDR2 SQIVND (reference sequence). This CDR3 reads CASSILRVRDYGYTF. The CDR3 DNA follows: TGTGCCAGTAGTATCCTCCGCGTTAGGGATTATGGCTACACCTTC.

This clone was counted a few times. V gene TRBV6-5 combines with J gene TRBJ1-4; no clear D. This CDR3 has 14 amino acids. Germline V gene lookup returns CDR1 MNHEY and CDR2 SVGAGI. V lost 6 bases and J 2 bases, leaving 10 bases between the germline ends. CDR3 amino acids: CASRRGWTNEKLFF. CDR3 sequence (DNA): TGTGCCAGCAGGCGGGGATGGACTAATGAAAAACTGTTTTTT.

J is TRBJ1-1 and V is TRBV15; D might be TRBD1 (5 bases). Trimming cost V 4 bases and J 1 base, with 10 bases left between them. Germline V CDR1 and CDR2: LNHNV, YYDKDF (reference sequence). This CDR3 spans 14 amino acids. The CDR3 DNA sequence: TGTGCCACCAGCAAGCCGACAGCGAACACTGAAGCTTTCTTT. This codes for CATSKPTANTEAFF.